This TCR beta chain was sequenced in a study of blood T cell repertoires in COVID-19. On the study more broadly: Some COVID-19 samples were acute and others convalescent; all came from the United States, Italy and Spain. PBMCs, B-cell-depleted T cells, or T cells provided the cDNA or gDNA that made up the material.

Original methodology: Nucleated cell counts were estimated from reference gene primer amplification. TCRdb's table, derived via immunoSEQ multiplex PCR, lists solely in-frame clones and lacks some. D and trimming come from the DNA, and the V and J calls and clone size come from that table. The repertoire has 49,000 or so clones, approximately 85% of them found once; the top ten carry around a third. The CDR3 spans 14 residues. Germline lookup yields CDR1 MNHEY and CDR2 SMNVEV (reference sequence). The germline V and J ends were trimmed by 5 bases and 5 bases, with 15 bases remaining between them. The rearrangement links TRBV27 to TRBJ1-2; TRBD1 is a possible D gene (5 bases). The sequenced material came from peripheral blood. This TCR derives from a woman aged 80 or over with COVID-19, enrolled during active disease. The chain's CDR3 is CASSPRTLGYGYTF. The DNA of the CDR3 is TGTGCCAGCAGTCCCCGGACACTCGGGTATGGCTACACCTTC.